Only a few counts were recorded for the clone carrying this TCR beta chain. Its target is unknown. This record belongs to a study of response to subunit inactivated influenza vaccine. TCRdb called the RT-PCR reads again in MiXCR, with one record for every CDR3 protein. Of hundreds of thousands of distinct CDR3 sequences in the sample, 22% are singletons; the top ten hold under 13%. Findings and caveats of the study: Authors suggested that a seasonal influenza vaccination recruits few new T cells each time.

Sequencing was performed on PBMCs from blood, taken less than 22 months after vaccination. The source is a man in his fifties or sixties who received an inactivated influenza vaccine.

This CDR3 is CASSQDLKGQGHNSPLHF. CDR3 DNA: TGTGCCAGCAGCCAAGATTTGAAGGGACAGGGTCATAATTCACCCCTCCACTTT. This chain links TRBV4-2 with TRBJ1-6, with 9 bases that match TRBD1. The germline gives CDR1 LGHNA, CDR2 YNFKEQ. J was trimmed by 5 bases and V by 0 bases; bases with no gene match: 8. The CDR3 is 18 residues long.